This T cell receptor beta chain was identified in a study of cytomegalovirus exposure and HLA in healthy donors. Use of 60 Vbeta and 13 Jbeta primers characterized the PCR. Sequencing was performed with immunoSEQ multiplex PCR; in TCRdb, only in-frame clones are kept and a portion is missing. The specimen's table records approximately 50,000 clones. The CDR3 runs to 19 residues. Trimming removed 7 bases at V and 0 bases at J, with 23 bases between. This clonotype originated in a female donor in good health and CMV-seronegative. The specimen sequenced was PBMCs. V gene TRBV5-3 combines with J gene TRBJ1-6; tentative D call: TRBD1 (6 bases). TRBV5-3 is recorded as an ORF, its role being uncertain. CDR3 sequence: CARGGSDEGTSSYNSPLHF. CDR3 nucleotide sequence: TGTGCCAGAGGGGGCAGTGATGAAGGGACCAGCTCCTATAATTCACCCCTCCACTTT.